The text below deals with one TCR beta chain. In this sample, this clonotype turned up many times. Its antigen remains unidentified. No base quality information exists; no much larger clone differs at one position. Set within a cohort of healthcare workers in London, UK, this nested case-control study involved weekly PCR testing of nasopharyngeal swabs along with blood sampling. Healthcare workers were recruited between 23 and 31 March 2020, during the week of the UK lockdown, and were followed weekly for up to about 15 weeks. This sample is drawn from a study of early T cells in non-severe SARS-CoV-2 infection (dated by TCRdb to the early 2020s). Regarding the study in general: Bulk RNA from unsorted whole blood was used for TCR sequencing, so alpha and beta chains could not be paired.

The paper as a whole reports these results and caveats: VDJdb matching was skewed toward anti-spike CD8 responses and likely underestimated virus-specific expansions by missing private and CD4 specificities.

The germline ends are 18 bases apart after V is trimmed by 5 bases and J by 4 bases. The CDR3 runs 16 residues from the cysteine to the phenylalanine. Only the CDR3 DNA stays, 48 bases, in frame from base 1. Via the germline V gene, CDR1 is SGHVS and CDR2 FQNEAQ. Library creation used 5' RACE. Instrument on record: NextSeq 500. The TCR library protocol attached unique molecular identifiers to individual cDNA molecules to correct for sequencing error and PCR bias. Both TCR alpha and beta chains were sequenced, and tight co-correlation was observed between alpha and beta sequence abundances in each sample. The authors processed their data as follows. Decombinator V4 was used to annotate the V gene, J gene and CDR3 of the TCR sequences. TCRs were defined as expanded if a significant change between any two time points was detected under a Poisson model with p below 0.0001. TCR abundances were normalised to the total number of TCRs sequenced in each sample and reported as counts per million. TRAV1-2 paired with TRAJ12, TRAJ20 or TRAJ33 defined MAIT TCRs, while TRAV10 paired with TRAJ18 defined iNKT TCRs. VDJdb, accessed 1 November 2021, was searched for CMV, EBV and SARS-CoV-2 annotated TCRs, with TCRs annotated for multiple antigens excluded. Through fastp at Q25 and MiXCR, TCRdb rebuilt clones from the public reads, retaining in-frame beta chains. Every CDR3 protein is listed once, alongside the most common genes and DNA of its rows. None of the V and J calls come from the authors' own analysis; TCRdb made them. The table for this sample lists some 66,000 distinct CDR3 sequences; roughly 13% of them were counted only once. The top ten hold about 5% of the sample.

The sample taken for sequencing was whole blood. The origin of this receptor is an adult who was a healthcare worker with PCR-confirmed SARS-CoV-2 infection or an uninfected control (not recorded which). Recombination linked TRBV7-8 to TRBJ2-1, with a tentative D gene TRBD2 over 6 matching bases. The CDR3 region: CASSPNRDFSYNEQFF. The sequence in DNA is TGTGCCAGCAGCCCAAACCGGGACTTCTCGTACAATGAGCAGTTCTTC.